This T cell receptor beta chain was identified in a study of CD8 T cells in ankylosing spondylitis. Whole-study findings and limits: Both synovial fluid and blood in reactive arthritis had previously been reported to carry some motif variants. Significant enrichment of disease-linked clones was reportedly seen in matched ankylosing spondylitis synovial fluid.

TCR beta libraries were made by quantitative 5'-RACE with molecular barcodes. TCRdb analysed the 5' RACE reads with MiXCR anew, one entry per CDR3 protein. The sample has approximately 110,000 distinct CDR3 sequences, nearly 25% seen once. There are a few counts of this clonotype. Its antigen remains unidentified. Germline V gives CDR1 DFQATT, CDR2 SNEGSKA (reference sequence). Deletions cut 4 bases from V and 3 bases from J, with 10 bases between. The CDR3 is 12 amino acids. Sequenced material: synovial fluid, either unsorted or a sorted T cell fraction (not recorded which). The rearrangement links TRBV20-1 to TRBJ2-7; D ambiguous. The TCR originated in a male donor with ankylosing spondylitis. CDR3 sequence (DNA): TGCAGTGCTACTGAGGACGGCTACGAGCAGTACTTC. It yields the protein CSATEDGYEQYF.